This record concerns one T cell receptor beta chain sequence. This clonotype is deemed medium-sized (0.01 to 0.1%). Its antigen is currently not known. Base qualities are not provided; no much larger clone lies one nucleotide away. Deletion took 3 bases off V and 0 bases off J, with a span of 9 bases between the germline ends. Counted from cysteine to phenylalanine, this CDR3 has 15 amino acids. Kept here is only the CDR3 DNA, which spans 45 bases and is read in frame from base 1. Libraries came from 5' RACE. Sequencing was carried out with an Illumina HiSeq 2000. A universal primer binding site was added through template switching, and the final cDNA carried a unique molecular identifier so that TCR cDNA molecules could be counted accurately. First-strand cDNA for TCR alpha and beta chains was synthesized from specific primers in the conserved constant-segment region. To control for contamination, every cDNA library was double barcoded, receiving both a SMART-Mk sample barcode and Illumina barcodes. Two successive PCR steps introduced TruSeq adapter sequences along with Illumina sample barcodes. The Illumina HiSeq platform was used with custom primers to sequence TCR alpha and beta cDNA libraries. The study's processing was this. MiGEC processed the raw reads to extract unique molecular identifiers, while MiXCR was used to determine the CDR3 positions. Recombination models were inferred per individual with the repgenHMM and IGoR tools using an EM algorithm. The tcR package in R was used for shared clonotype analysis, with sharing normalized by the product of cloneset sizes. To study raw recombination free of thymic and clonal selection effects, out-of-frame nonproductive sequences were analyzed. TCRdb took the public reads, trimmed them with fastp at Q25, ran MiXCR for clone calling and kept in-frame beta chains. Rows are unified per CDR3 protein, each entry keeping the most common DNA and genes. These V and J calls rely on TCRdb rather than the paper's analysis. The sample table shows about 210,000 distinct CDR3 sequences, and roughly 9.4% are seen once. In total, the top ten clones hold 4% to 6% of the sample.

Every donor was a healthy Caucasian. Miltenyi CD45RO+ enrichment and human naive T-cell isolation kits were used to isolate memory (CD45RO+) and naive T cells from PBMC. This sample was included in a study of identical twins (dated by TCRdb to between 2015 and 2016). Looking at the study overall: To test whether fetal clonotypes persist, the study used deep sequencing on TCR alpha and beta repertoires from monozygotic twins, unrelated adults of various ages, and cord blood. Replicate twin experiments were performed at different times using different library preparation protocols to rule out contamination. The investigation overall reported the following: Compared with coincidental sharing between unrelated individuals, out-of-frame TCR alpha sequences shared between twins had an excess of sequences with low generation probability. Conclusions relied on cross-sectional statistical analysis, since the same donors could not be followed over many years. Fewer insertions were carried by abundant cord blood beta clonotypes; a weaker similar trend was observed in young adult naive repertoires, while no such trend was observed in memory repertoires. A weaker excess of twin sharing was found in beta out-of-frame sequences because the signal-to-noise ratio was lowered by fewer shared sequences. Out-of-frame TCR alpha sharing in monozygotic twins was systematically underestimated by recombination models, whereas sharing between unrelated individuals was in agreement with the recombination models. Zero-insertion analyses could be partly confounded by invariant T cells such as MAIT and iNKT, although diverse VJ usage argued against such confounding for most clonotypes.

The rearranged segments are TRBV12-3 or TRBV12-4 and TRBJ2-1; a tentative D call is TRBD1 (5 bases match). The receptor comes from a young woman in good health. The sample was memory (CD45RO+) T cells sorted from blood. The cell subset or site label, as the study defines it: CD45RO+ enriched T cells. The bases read TGTGCCAGCAGTTTTAGCCAGGGCTCCTACAATGAGCAGTTCTTC. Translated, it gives CASSFSQGSYNEQFF.